This T cell receptor (beta chain) was obtained from a study of T cells in Graves' hyperthyroidism and ophthalmopathy. RNA transcripts gave rise to amplified TCR beta CDR3 regions. The study used the HTBI primer set for a first-round RT-PCR of the TCR CDR3. TCRdb called the multiplex PCR reads again in MiXCR, with one record for every CDR3 protein. The sample shows about 250,000 distinct CDR3 sequences, approximately 23% of them seen only once. After removal of 2 bases from V and 8 bases from J, the junction contained 6 bases not matched to a gene. This CDR3 contains 15 residues. Germline V lookup: CDR1 MNHEY, CDR2 SVGAGI.

This sequence originates from a man under 40 with Graves' ophthalmopathy. This chain connects TRBV6-5 to TRBJ1-4, with TRBD1 matching 9 bases. Material: blood. As DNA, the CDR3 is TGTGCCAGCAGTTACCTTGGACAGGGGAACGAAAAACTGTTTTTT. It is translated as CASSYLGQGNEKLFF.